Presented here are 16 T cell receptor beta chains from one specimen sequenced in a study of T cell clonotyping in hematopoietic cell transplantation. Indicated time point: recipient sample about 28 days before transplant, after cytoreduction. TCRdb's copy holds only in-frame clones and misses some; the assay was immunoSEQ multiplex PCR. The data contain tens of thousands of clones, about 96% of them singletons. Material: peripheral blood mononuclear cells, obtained before stem cell transplant. These TCRs come from a woman between 50 and 59 years old with acute myeloid leukemia. Some clones in this sample may be carry-over from other donors' samples.

The chain carries TRBV6-5 and TRBJ1-2; 7 nucleotides align to TRBD1. The CDR3 has 14 amino acids. The germline gives CDR1 MNHEY, CDR2 SVGAGI. Trimming cost V 6 bases and J 8 bases; bases outside gene matches: 12. The CDR3 sequence is CASRLRQGGGGYTF. CDR3 sequence (DNA): TGTGCCAGCAGACTTCGACAGGGAGGAGGAGGCTACACCTTC.

V is TRBV5-6 and J is TRBJ1-2; unclear D gene. The CDR3 runs to 12 residues. Looked up from germline, CDR1 is SGHDT and CDR2 is YYEEEE. Trimming took 1 base from V and 7 from J, leaving 8 bases between them. The CDR3 reads CASSLYSGGYTF. In DNA form, the CDR3 reads TGTGCCAGCAGCTTGTACTCTGGTGGCTACACCTTC.

This clone has just one count. The chain joins TRBV5-6 to TRBJ2-5; D unclear. Trimming shortened V by 0 bases and J by 2 bases, and 5 bases separated the two germline ends. The germline V gene encodes CDR1 SGHDT and CDR2 YYEEEE. The CDR3 covers 13 residues. Here the CDR3 DNA reads TGTGCCAGCAGCTTGGGTTCTCAAGAGACCCAGTACTTC. It specifies CASSLGSQETQYF.

The genes are TRBV30 and TRBJ1-1; no reliable D call. Germline assignment: CDR1 GTSNPN and CDR2 SVGIG (reference sequence). This CDR3 spans 11 amino acids. Trimming shortened V by 3 bases and J by 1 base, and 3 bases separated the two germline ends. CDR3 region: CAWRENTEAFF. The CDR3, as DNA: TGTGCCTGGAGGGAGAACACTGAAGCTTTCTTT.

V is TRBV4-1 and J is TRBJ2-3; unclear D gene. CDR1 and CDR2 from the germline V gene are MGHRA and YSYEKL. The V end was cut by 0 bases, the J end by 0 bases, with 10 bases between. The CDR3 contains 16 residues. DNA of the CDR3: TGCGCCAGCAGCCAAGATAGACATACGAGCACAGATACGCAGTATTTT. Its protein product is CASSQDRHTSTDTQYF.

The chain employs TRBV5-1 and TRBJ1-6; D call uncertain. Germline values: CDR1 SGHRS, CDR2 YFSETQ. CDR3 length equals 14 residues. V gave up 5 bases and J gave up 8 bases, with 14 bases separating them. The DNA for the CDR3 is TGCGCCAGCAGTTACGGTCAGCTAGATTCACCCCTCCACTTT. Translated, it gives CASSYGQLDSPLHF.

The V call is TRBV29-1, the J call TRBJ2-7; perhaps TRBD2 as D (6 bases). V was cut by 6 bases and J by 3 bases, with 15 bases left in between. Germline V CDR1 and CDR2: SQVTM, ANQGSEA. The CDR3 loop spans 13 amino acids. The CDR3 here is CSVDGPAGYEQYF. The CDR3 DNA is TGCAGCGTCGACGGGCCAGCGGGCTACGAGCAGTACTTC.

The chain combines TRBV30 with TRBJ2-1; 9 positions agree with TRBD2. From germline, CDR1 is GTSNPN and CDR2 SVGIG (reference sequence). The CDR3 spans 13 residues. The V gene end was trimmed by 4 bases and the J gene end by 7 bases; junction bases not matched to a gene: 5. CDR3 protein: CAWNPLAGNEQFF. The DNA of the CDR3 is TGTGCCTGGAATCCTCTAGCGGGAAATGAGCAGTTCTTC.

The chain has TRBV7-8 and TRBJ2-2; D is perhaps TRBD1 or TRBD2 (5 bases each). CDR1 and CDR2 from the germline V gene are SGHVS and FQNEAQ. The CDR3 sequence is 16 residues long. The germline V and J ends were trimmed by 5 bases and 3 bases, with 16 bases remaining between them. The CDR3 reads CASSPLRGADTGELFF. In DNA form, the CDR3 reads TGTGCCAGCAGCCCCCTGAGAGGGGCCGACACCGGGGAGCTGTTTTTT.

V gene TRBV21-1 combines with J gene TRBJ2-1; the listed D gene, TRBD2, was not tested against the DNA. TRBV21-1 is a known pseudogene. The CDR3 length is 14 residues. The CDR3 here is CASSSTGLAAEQFF. CDR3 coding DNA: TGTGCCAGCAGCTCCACGGGACTAGCGGCTGAGCAGTTCTTC.

The V gene is TRBV9, the J gene TRBJ2-1, with 9 bases that match TRBD1. Looked up from germline, CDR1 is SGDLS and CDR2 is YYNGEE. The CDR3 contains 17 residues. The ends lost 0 bases at V and 3 bases at J; junction bases unmatched: 7. DNA of the CDR3: TGTGCCAGCAGCGTAGGTAGTGGGACAGGGCTCTACAATGAGCAGTTCTTC. The encoded protein is CASSVGSGTGLYNEQFF. The full variable domain, in which reference TRBV9 and TRBJ2-1 provide the parts outside the CDR3, is DSGVTQTPKHLITATGQRVTLRCSPRSGDLSVYWYQQSLDQGLQFLIQYYNGEERAKGNILERFSAQQFPDLHSELNLSSLELGDSALYFCASSVGSGTGLYNEQFFGPGTRLTVL.

This chain uses TRBV4-2 with TRBJ1-4; 8 bases line up with TRBD1. The CDR3 runs 17 residues. V shed 0 bases, J shed 3 bases, and the junction held 6 bases outside the gene matches. Per the germline V gene, CDR1 is LGHNA and CDR2 is YNFKEQ. The CDR3 loop reads CASSQEGRGRSNEKLFF. The CDR3 bases are TGTGCCAGCAGCCAAGAGGGCAGGGGGCGGTCTAATGAAAAACTGTTTTTT.

This clone was observed a single time. The chain uses TRBV6-5 and TRBJ1-2; D call uncertain. Trimming removed 3 bases from V and 0 bases from J, with 8 bases in between. This CDR3 spans 14 amino acids. The germline CDR1 and CDR2 sequences are MNHEY and SVGAGI. CDR3 sequence: CASSYSGANYGYTF. CDR3 in DNA: TGTGCCAGCAGTTATAGTGGGGCTAACTATGGCTACACCTTC.

J is TRBJ1-1 and V is TRBV28; D not resolved. Trimming stripped 4 bases from V and 7 bases from J, with 16 bases between. Germline CDR1 is MDHEN and CDR2 is SYDVKM. This CDR3 is 14 amino acids long. CDR3 DNA: TGTGCCAGCAGTTCCCCAGGCAGAACGGGTGAAGCTTTCTTT. Translated, it gives CASSSPGRTGEAFF.

In nucleotides, the CDR3 is TGTGCCAGCAGTTCCAGGGAGGGGATAGGGTCACCCCTCCACTTT. Translated: CASSSREGIGSPLHF. This chain joins TRBV27 and TRBJ1-6; possible D gene TRBD1, 5 bases. Germline loops: CDR1 MNHEY, CDR2 SMNVEV (reference sequence). Deletions cut 4 bases from V and 10 bases from J, with 17 bases between. The CDR3 runs to 15 residues.

The chain combines TRBV21-1 with TRBJ1-5. TRBV21-1 is recorded as a pseudogene. The CDR3 runs to 16 residues. The CDR3 spells CASSNGLTDSNQPQHF. The CDR3 bases are TGTGCCAGCAGCAACGGATTGACTGATAGCAATCAGCCCCAGCATTTT.